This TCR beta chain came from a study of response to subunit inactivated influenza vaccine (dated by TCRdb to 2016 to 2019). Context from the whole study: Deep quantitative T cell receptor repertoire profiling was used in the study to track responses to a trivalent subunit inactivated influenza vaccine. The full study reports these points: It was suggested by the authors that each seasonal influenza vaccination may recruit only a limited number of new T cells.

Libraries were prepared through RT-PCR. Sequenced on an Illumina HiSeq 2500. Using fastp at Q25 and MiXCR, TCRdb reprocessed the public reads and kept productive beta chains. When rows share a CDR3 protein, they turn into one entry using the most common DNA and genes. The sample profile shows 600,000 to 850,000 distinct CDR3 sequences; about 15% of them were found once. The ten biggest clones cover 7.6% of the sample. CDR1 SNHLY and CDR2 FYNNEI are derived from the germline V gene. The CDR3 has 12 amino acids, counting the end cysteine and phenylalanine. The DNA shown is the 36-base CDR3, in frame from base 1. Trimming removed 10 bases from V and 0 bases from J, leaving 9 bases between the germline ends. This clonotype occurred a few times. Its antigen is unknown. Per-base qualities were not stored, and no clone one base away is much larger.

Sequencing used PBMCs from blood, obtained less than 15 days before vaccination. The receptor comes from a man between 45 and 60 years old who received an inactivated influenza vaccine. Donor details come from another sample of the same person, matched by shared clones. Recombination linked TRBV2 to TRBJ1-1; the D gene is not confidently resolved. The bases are TGTGCCATTGGCCAGCTGAACACTGAAGCTTTCTTT. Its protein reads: CAIGQLNTEAFF.